The 10 T cell receptor beta chains presented below share a single source sample, sequenced in a study of cytomegalovirus exposure and HLA in healthy donors (dated by TCRdb to about 2017). The method was the immunoSEQ multiplex PCR assay. A mixture of 60 forward primers for TCR Vbeta segments and 13 reverse primers for TCR Jbeta segments was used in the multiplex PCR. TCRdb carries this immuneACCESS record with in-frame sequences only. Its versions omit some clonotypes, under half of them owing to an unresolved V gene in the studies checked, with the rest unexplained. The sample has approximately 100,000 clones on record, over 60% of them singletons. The ten largest clones represent roughly 8.3% of the sample. Input material: PBMCs. These receptors were collected from a human donor in good health.

V gene TRBV5-6 combines with J gene TRBJ1-1, with 8 nucleotides matching TRBD1. The CDR3 has 16 residues. Germline V gene sequence: CDR1 SGHDT, CDR2 YYEEEE. The V and J ends lost 0 bases and 7 bases, in that order; junction bases with no gene match: 11. The CDR3 is CASSLVAGGEYVEAFF. As DNA, the CDR3 is TGTGCCAGCAGCTTGGTGGCAGGGGGCGAATATGTTGAAGCTTTCTTT.

V and J are TRBV19 and TRBJ1-5, with 7 bases aligning to TRBD1. Losses at the gene ends were 6 bases for V and 0 bases for J; bases not matched to a gene: 11. CDR1 is LNHDA, CDR2 SQIVND, per germline (reference sequence). The CDR3 is 17 residues long. CDR3 in DNA: TGTGCCAGTAGAACTACTGGGACAGCTTATAGCAATCAGCCCCAGCATTTT. Translating it yields CASRTTGTAYSNQPQHF.

This chain links TRBV11-2 with TRBJ2-5; D is possibly TRBD2 (5 bases). The V gene's germline CDR1 is SGHAT and CDR2 FQNNGV. The CDR3 extends over 15 amino acids. V was shortened by 2 bases and J by 2 bases, with 12 bases between the two germline ends. The DNA of the CDR3 is TGTGCCAGCAGCTTATTCATCGGGATACAAGAGACCCAGTACTTC. Translated: CASSLFIGIQETQYF.

The chain is built from TRBV25-1 and TRBJ1-1, with D perhaps matching TRBD1 (5 bases). CDR3 length: 14 amino acids. The V gene lost 3 bases and the J gene lost 4 bases, with 12 bases spanning the gap. Germline-derived CDR1 and CDR2 are MGHDK and SYGVNS. For the CDR3, the DNA is TGTGCCAGCAGTGATGTCGGCCAGGGCACTGAAGCTTTCTTT. It yields the protein CASSDVGQGTEAFF.

CDR3 sequence: CASSLSSSGPYGYTF. The CDR3 DNA follows: TGTGCCAGCAGCTTATCCTCCTCGGGTCCCTATGGCTACACCTTC. The chain couples TRBV13 to TRBJ1-2; no clear D. The CDR3 has 15 amino acids. Trimming stripped 2 bases from V and 4 bases from J, with 14 bases between. In germline, CDR1 is PRHDT, CDR2 FYEKMQ (reference sequence).

This clone was observed a handful of times. The chain is built from TRBV7-9 and TRBJ2-1; no clear D. V was shortened by 5 bases and J by 5 bases, with 7 bases between the two germline ends. This CDR3 contains 12 residues. Germline assignment: CDR1 SEHNR and CDR2 FQNEAQ (reference sequence). CDR3 in amino acids: CASSRLDNEQFF. CDR3 in DNA: TGTGCCAGCAGCCGTTTAGACAATGAGCAGTTCTTC.

The rearrangement joins TRBV11-2 to TRBJ2-1, with D tentatively TRBD2 (6 bases). Germline loops: CDR1 SGHAT, CDR2 FQNNGV. There are 15 residues in the CDR3. Trimming took 3 bases from V and 8 from J, leaving 17 bases between them. For the CDR3, the DNA is TGTGCCAGCAGCTTTCGTGTCGGGCGGGACGATGAGCAGTTCTTC. This gives the protein CASSFRVGRDDEQFF.

The V call is TRBV7-2, the J call TRBJ1-6; a weak D match, TRBD1 (5 bases). V was trimmed by 0 bases and J by 0 bases, leaving 24 bases between them. This CDR3 spans 22 amino acids. Germline V gene lookup returns CDR1 SGHTA and CDR2 FQGNSA. CDR3 coding DNA: TGTGCCAGCAGCTTAGCCGGACTGGGGGTTGTAGGGACTAGCTCCTATAATTCACCCCTCCACTTT. It specifies CASSLAGLGVVGTSSYNSPLHF.

As DNA, the CDR3 is TGTGCCACTACCGTGGGCTTCATGACGGGGGAGCTGTTTTTT. This sequence encodes CATTVGFMTGELFF. This chain links TRBV6-5 with TRBJ2-2; no reliable D call. The CDR3 is made up of 14 amino acids. Germline V gene data show CDR1 as MNHEY and CDR2 as SVGAGI. V was cut by 10 bases and J by 8 bases, with 20 bases left in between.

The chain carries TRBV5-1 and TRBJ1-3, with D tentatively TRBD1 (5 bases). From germline, CDR1 is SGHRS and CDR2 YFSETQ. The CDR3 totals 16 residues. Trimming shortened V by 0 bases and J by 2 bases, and 12 bases separated the two germline ends. The CDR3 is CASSLEIAGAGNTIYF. CDR3 nucleotide sequence: TGCGCCAGCAGCTTGGAGATTGCGGGGGCTGGAAACACCATATATTTT.